This paragraph reports one T cell receptor beta chain. This record belongs to a study of blood T cell repertoires in COVID-19. Looking at the study overall: The origin of the acute and convalescent COVID-19 samples was the United States, Italy and Spain. Sources were T cells, B-cell-depleted T cells, or PBMCs; the material itself was cDNA or gDNA.

Original processing methods: Nucleated cell counts were estimated from reference gene primer amplification. Measured with immunoSEQ multiplex PCR; TCRdb has only the in-frame clones, and not every one. From that table come the V and J calls and clone size; the DNA was used to work out D and trimming. The data show 150,000 to 200,000 clones, 75% to 85% seen once. Trimming took off 0 bases at V and 9 bases at J, with 9 bases between the two ends. CDR1 and CDR2 from the germline V gene are LGHDT and YNNKEL (reference sequence). This CDR3 spans 13 amino acids. Recruited during active infection, patients (from Seattle) were subsequently followed longitudinally.

The sequencing sample was made of peripheral blood. The origin of this receptor is an elderly woman with COVID-19, enrolled during active disease. The rearrangement links TRBV3-1 (or the pseudogene TRBV3-2) to TRBJ2-1; D is possibly TRBD1 (5 bases). CDR3 protein: CASSQDQGSEQFF. CDR3 DNA: TGTGCCAGCAGCCAAGATCAGGGTAGTGAGCAGTTCTTC.